One and the same sample provided the 30 T cell receptor beta chains below, sequenced in a study of PD-1 blockade in classical Hodgkin lymphoma. The data were produced by immunoSEQ multiplex PCR, yet TCRdb's version contains in-frame clones alone and is incomplete. The repertoire includes fewer than 100,000 clones, roughly 90% of them detected once, and about 2.8% sits in the top ten. Every patient had relapsed following autologous stem cell transplantation, and cohorts differed in brentuximab vedotin exposure. Here the sequenced sample was peripheral blood mononuclear cells (PBMCs), taken at baseline. The receptors come from a human donor with classical Hodgkin lymphoma.

This clone has only one observation. This rearrangement joins TRBV19 to TRBJ2-4, with TRBD1 identical over 8 bases. The CDR3 loop spans 16 amino acids. The junction had 11 bases not matched to a gene; V was cut back by 1 base and J by 9 bases. Per the germline V gene, CDR1 is LNHDA and CDR2 is SQIVND (reference sequence). The CDR3 protein is CASSIANPPGQAIQYF. DNA of the CDR3: TGTGCCAGTAGTATAGCCAATCCGCCGGGACAGGCCATTCAGTACTTC.

The chain is built from TRBV9 and TRBJ2-7, with D perhaps matching TRBD1 or TRBD2 (7 bases each). Looked up from germline, CDR1 is SGDLS and CDR2 is YYNGEE. Trimming left V 4 bases short and J 2 bases short, with 19 bases between. The CDR3 consists of 16 residues. As DNA, the CDR3 is TGTGCCAGCAGCCCCAGGGGGGGGACGGGGGCCTACGAGCAGTACTTC. This sequence encodes CASSPRGGTGAYEQYF.

The chain carries TRBV7-3 and TRBJ2-1, with 10 bases that match TRBD2. CDR1 is SGHTA and CDR2 is FQGTGA in the germline V gene. The V segment lost 6 bases and the J segment 1 base; nucleotides outside the gene matches: 6. The CDR3 sequence is 16 residues long. The CDR3 DNA reads TGTGCCAGCAGTCACCTAGCGGGAGATTCCTACAATGAGCAGTTCTTC. Protein: CASSHLAGDSYNEQFF.

This chain connects TRBV28 to TRBJ1-1; the D is unclear. The CDR3 contains 14 residues. V was trimmed by 2 bases and J by 4 bases, leaving 11 bases between them. The V gene's germline CDR1 is MDHEN and CDR2 SYDVKM. CDR3 DNA: TGTGCCAGCAGTTTAGGGCAGAAACGCACTGAAGCTTTCTTT. Its protein is CASSLGQKRTEAFF.

The J gene is TRBJ2-6, the V gene TRBV27; possibly TRBD1 or TRBD2 for D (5 bases each). Per the germline V gene, CDR1 is MNHEY and CDR2 is SMNVEV (reference sequence). The CDR3 sequence is 15 residues long. Trimming pared 0 bases from V and 2 bases from J, leaving 5 bases between. CDR3 amino acids: CASSLSGAGANVLTF. CDR3 nucleotides: TGTGCCAGCAGTTTATCGGGGGCTGGGGCCAACGTCCTGACTTTC.

The chain joins TRBV27 to TRBJ2-1; D may be TRBD2 (6 bases). Per germline, CDR1 MNHEY and CDR2 SMNVEV (reference sequence). The CDR3 contains 13 residues. Trimming cost V 7 bases and J 4 bases, with 11 bases left between them. Here the CDR3 reads CASTGGSYNEQFF. CDR3 in DNA: TGTGCCAGCACCGGGGGATCGTACAATGAGCAGTTCTTC.

The chain is built from TRBV30 and TRBJ2-2; the D is unclear. Germline loops: CDR1 GTSNPN, CDR2 SVGIG (reference sequence). V lost 1 base and J lost 1, with 4 bases in between. The CDR3 sequence is 13 residues long. CDR3 bases: TGTGCCTGGAGTGATGGGAACACCGGGGAGCTGTTTTTT. It specifies CAWSDGNTGELFF.

The chain is built from TRBV7-7 and TRBJ2-1, with D possibly TRBD1 on 5 matching bases. CDR3 length: 17 residues. Trimming took 2 bases from V and 2 from J, leaving 16 bases between them. Germline lookup yields CDR1 SSHAT and CDR2 FNYEAQ (reference sequence). For the CDR3, the DNA is TGTGCCAGCAGCTTAACCCCCCGTACAGGCACCTACAATGAGCAGTTCTTC. Translation: CASSLTPRTGTYNEQFF.

CDR3 coding DNA: TGTGCCAGCACTGACTGGCTGACCTACGAGCAGTACTTC. It specifies CASTDWLTYEQYF. The J gene is TRBJ2-7, the V gene TRBV6-5; the D is unclear. Per germline, CDR1 MNHEY and CDR2 SVGAGI. This CDR3 is 13 amino acids long. V dropped 7 bases and J dropped 2 bases, with 12 bases sitting between them.

This chain joins TRBV30 and TRBJ1-1; weak D call: TRBD1 (5 bases). Trimming took off 0 bases at V and 0 bases at J, with 11 bases between the two ends. Germline V CDR1 and CDR2: GTSNPN, SVGIG (reference sequence). The CDR3 spans 15 residues. The CDR3 DNA is TGTGCCTGGAGTGTTTGGGGCAGTGTGAACACTGAAGCTTTCTTT. Encoded protein: CAWSVWGSVNTEAFF.

The J gene is TRBJ1-4, the V gene TRBV19, with 9 bases that match TRBD1. The V and J ends lost 5 bases and 6 bases, in that order; junction bases with no gene match: 4. The CDR3 consists of 14 residues. CDR1 is LNHDA, CDR2 SQIVND, per germline (reference sequence). CDR3 protein: CASSRRDRDEKLFF. CDR3 nucleotide sequence: TGTGCCAGTAGTCGGCGGGACAGGGATGAAAAACTGTTTTTT. The full variable domain, completed using reference TRBV19 and TRBJ1-4, is DGGITQSPKYLFRKEGQNVTLSCEQNLNHDAMYWYRQDPGQGLRLIYYSQIVNDFQKGDIAEGYSVSREKKESFPLTVTSAQKNPTAFYLCASSRRDRDEKLFFGSGTQLSVL.

J is TRBJ2-4 and V is TRBV7-3; a possible D gene is TRBD2 (5 bases). The germline V gene encodes CDR1 SGHTA and CDR2 FQGTGA. Trimming removed 7 bases from V and 0 bases from J, with 19 bases in between. The CDR3 has 17 amino acids. CDR3 loop: CASNLPPPGGAKNIQYF. CDR3 coding DNA: TGTGCCAGCAACCTACCCCCCCCAGGAGGAGCCAAAAACATTCAGTACTTC.

This chain uses TRBV5-4 with TRBJ1-1; D gene unclear. The germline V gene has CDR1 SGHNT and CDR2 YYREEE (reference sequence). The V and J ends lost 2 bases and 1 base respectively, with 9 bases between them. CDR3 size: 14 residues. CDR3 nucleotides: TGTGCCAGCAGCTTCGCGGTTGGGAACACTGAAGCTTTCTTT. Translating gives CASSFAVGNTEAFF.

The V call is TRBV7-2, the J call TRBJ2-1; a weak D match, TRBD2 (6 bases). The V and J ends lost 4 bases and 4 bases respectively, with 17 bases between them. Germline loops: CDR1 SGHTA, CDR2 FQGNSA. There are 16 residues in the CDR3. The CDR3 DNA reads as TGTGCCAGCAGCTCCCAATGGAGGGGAAGTTACAATGAGCAGTTCTTC. This translates into CASSSQWRGSYNEQFF.

The J gene is TRBJ2-3, the V gene TRBV9; D call uncertain. The CDR3 contains 14 residues. Trimming shortened V by 0 bases and J by 4 bases, and 9 bases separated the two germline ends. Germline V gene data show CDR1 as SGDLS and CDR2 as YYNGEE. Here the CDR3 DNA reads TGTGCCAGCAGCGTAGATACAGATCCAGATACGCAGTATTTT. It yields the protein CASSVDTDPDTQYF.

The rearrangement uses TRBV30 and TRBJ1-1, with D possibly matching TRBD1 (5 bases). Trimming left V 4 bases short and J 6 bases short, with 9 bases between. CDR3 length: 11 amino acids. From germline, CDR1 is GTSNPN and CDR2 SVGIG (reference sequence). In nucleotides, the CDR3 is TGTGCCTGGAAGGACATTCCTGAAGCTTTCTTT. As protein: CAWKDIPEAFF.

This CDR3 reads CASRLAGDTDTQYF. Here the CDR3 DNA reads TGCGCCAGCAGACTAGCGGGAGACACAGATACGCAGTATTTT. V and J are TRBV5-1 and TRBJ2-3; 11 bases are a match to TRBD2. The CDR3 totals 14 residues. With 5 bases clipped from V and 2 bases from J, the junction kept 1 base outside the gene matches. Germline CDR1 and CDR2: SGHRS and YFSETQ.

The chain employs TRBV30 and TRBJ2-1, with D unclear. The ends were cut back, 5 bases at V and 7 bases at J, with 18 bases in the middle. Germline-derived CDR1 and CDR2 are GTSNPN and SVGIG (reference sequence). The CDR3 loop spans 14 amino acids. CDR3 region: CAWGLEAPWNEQFF. DNA for the CDR3: TGTGCCTGGGGGTTAGAGGCCCCTTGGAATGAGCAGTTCTTC.

The DNA of the CDR3 is TGTGCCAGTAGAAGAGGGGCCGGAAACTATGGCTACACCTTC. This sequence encodes CASRRGAGNYGYTF. The chain combines TRBV19 with TRBJ1-2; the D gene is possibly TRBD1 (5 bases). V was pared by 6 bases and J by 2 bases, with 13 bases between. The CDR3 is 14 residues long. The germline V gene encodes CDR1 LNHDA and CDR2 SQIVND (reference sequence).

The chain uses TRBV9 and TRBJ2-1; D is unclear. Trimming pared 4 bases from V and 8 bases from J, leaving 25 bases between. The CDR3 runs to 17 residues. Germline CDR1 reads SGDLS; CDR2 reads YYNGEE. For the CDR3, the DNA is TGTGCCAGCAGCCCCCAGGTGGGAACCGTAAGGTGGGATGAGCAGTTCTTC. Its protein is CASSPQVGTVRWDEQFF.

The chain joins TRBV18 to TRBJ2-5, with D perhaps assigned TRBD1 or TRBD2 (6 bases each). The ends were cut back, 1 base at V and 3 bases at J, with 21 bases in the middle. CDR1 is KGHSH, CDR2 LQKENI, per germline. CDR3 length: 18 amino acids. The CDR3 coding sequence is TGTGCCAGCTCACCACTCCCGGGGGCTAACGCGATCAAAGAGACCCAGTACTTC. This gives the protein CASSPLPGANAIKETQYF.

The genes are TRBV5-1 and TRBJ2-7; no reliable D call. This CDR3 contains 11 residues. Per the germline V gene, CDR1 is SGHRS and CDR2 is YFSETQ. Trimming removed 1 base at V and 3 bases at J, with 2 bases between. The CDR3 reads CASSLYYEQYF. DNA for the CDR3: TGCGCCAGCAGCTTGTACTACGAGCAGTACTTC.

A note on this clone: This specimen includes other DNA sequences encoding the same CDR3. The V and J genes are TRBV10-3 and TRBJ2-1, with TRBD2 identical over 12 bases. The germline CDR1 and CDR2 sequences are ENHRY and SYGVKD. The V and J ends lost 5 bases and 4 bases, in that order; junction bases with no gene match: 3. This CDR3 has 15 residues. DNA for the CDR3: TGTGCCATCAGTCCAGGGACTAGCGGGTACAATGAGCAGTTCTTC. It codes for CAISPGTSGYNEQFF.

The rearrangement uses TRBV10-2 and TRBJ2-5, with TRBD1 matching over 12 bases. The CDR3 totals 15 residues. The V segment lost 5 bases and the J segment 4 bases; nucleotides outside the gene matches: 5. From germline, CDR1 is WSHSY and CDR2 SAAADI. Here the CDR3 reads CASSSGTGGPETQYF. The CDR3 region has the DNA TGCGCCAGCAGTTCCGGGACAGGGGGCCCAGAGACCCAGTACTTC.

The chain links TRBV5-8 to TRBJ2-5; D perhaps matches TRBD2 (5 bases). The CDR3 loop spans 12 amino acids. V lost 4 bases and J lost 7, with 11 bases in between. Germline V lookup: CDR1 SGHTS, CDR2 YDEGEE. The CDR3 DNA follows: TGTGCCAGCAGCATAACTCGGGGGACCCAGTACTTC. It codes for CASSITRGTQYF. Full variable domain (remainder filled in from reference TRBV5-8 and TRBJ2-5): EAGVTQSPTHLIKTRGQQATLRCSPISGHTSVYWYQQALGLGLQFLLWYDEGEERNRGNFPPRFSGRQFPNYSSELNVNALELEDSALYLCASSITRGTQYFGPGTRLLVL.

J is TRBJ2-7 and V is TRBV27; D is uncertain. The V end was cut by 5 bases, the J end by 0 bases, with 11 bases between. The CDR3 runs to 14 residues. Germline values: CDR1 MNHEY, CDR2 SMNVEV (reference sequence). CDR3 residues: CASSPTESSYEQYF. The CDR3 nucleotides read TGTGCCAGCAGTCCTACGGAGAGCTCCTACGAGCAGTACTTC.

The chain combines TRBV9 with TRBJ2-3; D may be TRBD2 (5 bases). This CDR3 comprises 15 residues. V was pared by 0 bases and J by 1 base, with 9 bases between. Germline-derived CDR1 and CDR2 are SGDLS and YYNGEE. This CDR3 is CASSVADGGTDTQYF. The CDR3 DNA reads as TGTGCCAGCAGCGTAGCAGACGGGGGCACAGATACGCAGTATTTT.

The chain employs TRBV28 and TRBJ2-7; 10 nucleotides match TRBD1. The germline gives CDR1 MDHEN, CDR2 SYDVKM. Trimming cost V 7 bases and J 7 bases; bases outside gene matches: 10. This CDR3 is 14 amino acids long. The CDR3: CASTLDRGAIEQYF. CDR3 nucleotide sequence: TGTGCCAGCACCCTGGACAGGGGGGCGATAGAGCAGTACTTC.

The chain employs TRBV2 and TRBJ1-2, with 8 bases that match TRBD1. This CDR3 comprises 12 residues. Per germline, CDR1 SNHLY and CDR2 FYNNEI. Trimming took 9 bases from V and 4 from J; bases not matched to a gene: 4. CDR3 loop: CARPDRGYGYTF. Written as DNA, the CDR3 is TGTGCCAGACCAGACAGGGGCTATGGCTACACCTTC.

This chain uses TRBV29-1 with TRBJ1-1; D not certain. This CDR3 has 12 amino acids. CDR1 is SQVTM, CDR2 ANQGSEA, per germline. Deletions cut 7 bases from V and 1 base from J, with 10 bases between. Here the CDR3 DNA reads TGCAGCGCCGCGAGGGAGAACACTGAAGCTTTCTTT. This encodes CSAARENTEAFF.